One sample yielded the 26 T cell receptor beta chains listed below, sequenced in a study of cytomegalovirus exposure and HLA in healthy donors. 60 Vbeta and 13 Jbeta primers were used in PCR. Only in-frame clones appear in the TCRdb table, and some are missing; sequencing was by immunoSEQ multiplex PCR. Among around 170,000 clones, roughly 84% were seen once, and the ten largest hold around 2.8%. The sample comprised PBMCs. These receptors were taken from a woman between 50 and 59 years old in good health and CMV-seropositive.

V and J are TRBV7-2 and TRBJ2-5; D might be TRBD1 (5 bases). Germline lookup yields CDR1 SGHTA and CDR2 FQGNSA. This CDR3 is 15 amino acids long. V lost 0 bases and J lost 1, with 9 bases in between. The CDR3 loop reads CASSLASRVQETQYF. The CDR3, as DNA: TGTGCCAGCAGCTTAGCGTCCAGGGTCCAAGAGACCCAGTACTTC.

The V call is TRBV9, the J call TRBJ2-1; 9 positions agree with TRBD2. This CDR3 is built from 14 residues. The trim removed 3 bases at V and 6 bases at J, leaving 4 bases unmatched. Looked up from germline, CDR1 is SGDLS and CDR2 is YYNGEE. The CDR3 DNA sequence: TGTGCCAGCAGCGCGACTAGCGGCCCCAATGAGCAGTTCTTC. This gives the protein CASSATSGPNEQFF.

CDR3 region: CASSRGLGGYTF. For the CDR3, the DNA is TGTGCCAGCAGTAGGGGTTTGGGCGGCTACACCTTC. This rearrangement joins TRBV2 to TRBJ1-2; D is perhaps TRBD1 (5 bases). The V and J ends lost 5 bases and 8 bases respectively, with 12 bases between them. The CDR3 contains 12 residues. Germline loops: CDR1 SNHLY, CDR2 FYNNEI.

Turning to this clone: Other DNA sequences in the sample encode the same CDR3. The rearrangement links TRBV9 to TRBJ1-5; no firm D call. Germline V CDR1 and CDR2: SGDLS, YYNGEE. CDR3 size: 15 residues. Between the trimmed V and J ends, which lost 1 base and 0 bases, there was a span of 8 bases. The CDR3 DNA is TGTGCCAGCAGCGTAACGGGGAATAGCAATCAGCCCCAGCATTTT. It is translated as CASSVTGNSNQPQHF.

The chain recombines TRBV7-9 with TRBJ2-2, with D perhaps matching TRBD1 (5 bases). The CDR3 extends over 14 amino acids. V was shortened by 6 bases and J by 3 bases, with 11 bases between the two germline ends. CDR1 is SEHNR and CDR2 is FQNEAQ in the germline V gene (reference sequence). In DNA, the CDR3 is TGTGCCAGCAGGGACATGGGTTACACCGGGGAGCTGTTTTTT. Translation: CASRDMGYTGELFF.

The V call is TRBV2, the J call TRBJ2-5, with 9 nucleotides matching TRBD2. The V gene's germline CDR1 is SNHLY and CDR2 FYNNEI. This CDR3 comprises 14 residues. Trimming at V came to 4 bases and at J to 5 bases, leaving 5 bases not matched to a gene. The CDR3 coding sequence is TGTGCCAGCAGTGGCGGGGGGGCCGTCGAGACCCAGTACTTC. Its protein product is CASSGGGAVETQYF. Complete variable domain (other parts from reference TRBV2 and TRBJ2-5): EPEVTQTPSHQVTQMGQEVILRCVPISNHLYFYWYRQILGQKVEFLVSFYNNEISEKSEIFDDQFSVERPDGSNFTLKIRSTKLEDSAMYFCASSGGGAVETQYFGPGTRLLVL.

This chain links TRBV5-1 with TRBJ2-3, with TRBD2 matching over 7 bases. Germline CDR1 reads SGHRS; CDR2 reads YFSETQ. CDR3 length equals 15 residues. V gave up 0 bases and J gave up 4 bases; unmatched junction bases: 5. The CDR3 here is CASSLESGGADTQYF. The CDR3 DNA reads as TGCGCCAGCAGCTTGGAGTCGGGGGGAGCAGATACGCAGTATTTT.

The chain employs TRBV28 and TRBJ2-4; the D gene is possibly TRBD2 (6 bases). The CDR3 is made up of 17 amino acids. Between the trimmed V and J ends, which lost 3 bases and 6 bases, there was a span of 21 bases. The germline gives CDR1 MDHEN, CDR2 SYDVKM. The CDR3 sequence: CASSFRGGVGQGNIQYF. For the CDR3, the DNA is TGTGCCAGCAGTTTTCGTGGCGGGGTGGGGCAAGGAAACATTCAGTACTTC.

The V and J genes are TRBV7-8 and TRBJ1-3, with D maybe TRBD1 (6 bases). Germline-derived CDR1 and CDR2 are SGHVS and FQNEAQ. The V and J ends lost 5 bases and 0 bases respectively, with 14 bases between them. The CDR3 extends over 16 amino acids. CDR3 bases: TGTGCCAGCAGCCCGCGTCAGGGGCTCTCTGGAAACACCATATATTTT. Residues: CASSPRQGLSGNTIYF. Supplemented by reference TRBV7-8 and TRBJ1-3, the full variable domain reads GAGVSQSPRYKVAKRGQDVALRCDPISGHVSLFWYQQALGQGPEFLTYFQNEAQLDKSGLPSDRFFAERPEGSVSTLKIQRTQQEDSAVYLCASSPRQGLSGNTIYFGEGSWLTVV.

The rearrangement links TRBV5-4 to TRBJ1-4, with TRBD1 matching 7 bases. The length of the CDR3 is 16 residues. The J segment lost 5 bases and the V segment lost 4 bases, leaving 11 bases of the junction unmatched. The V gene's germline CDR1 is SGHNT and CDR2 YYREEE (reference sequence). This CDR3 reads CASSQIPGQRNEKLFF. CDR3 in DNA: TGTGCCAGCAGCCAAATACCGGGACAGAGGAATGAAAAACTGTTTTTT.

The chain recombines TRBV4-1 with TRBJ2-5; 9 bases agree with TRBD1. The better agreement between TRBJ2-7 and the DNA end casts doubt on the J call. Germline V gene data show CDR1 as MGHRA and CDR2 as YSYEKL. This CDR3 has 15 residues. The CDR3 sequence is CASSQEDRGYYEQYF. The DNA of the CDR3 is TGCGCCAGCAGCCAAGAGGACAGGGGATACTACGAGCAGTACTTC.

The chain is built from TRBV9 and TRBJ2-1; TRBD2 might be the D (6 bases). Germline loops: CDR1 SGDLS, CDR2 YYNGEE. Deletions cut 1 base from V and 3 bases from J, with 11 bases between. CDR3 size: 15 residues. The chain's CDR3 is CASSVLVSGYNEQFF. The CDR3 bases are TGTGCCAGCAGCGTATTGGTTAGCGGCTACAATGAGCAGTTCTTC.

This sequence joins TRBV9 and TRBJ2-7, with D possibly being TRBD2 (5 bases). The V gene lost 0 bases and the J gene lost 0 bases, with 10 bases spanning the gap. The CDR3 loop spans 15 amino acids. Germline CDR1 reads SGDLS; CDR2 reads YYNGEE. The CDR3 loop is CASSVEAGLSYEQYF. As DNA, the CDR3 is TGTGCCAGCAGCGTAGAGGCGGGCCTCTCCTACGAGCAGTACTTC. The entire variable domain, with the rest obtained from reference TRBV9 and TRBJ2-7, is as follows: DSGVTQTPKHLITATGQRVTLRCSPRSGDLSVYWYQQSLDQGLQFLIQYYNGEERAKGNILERFSAQQFPDLHSELNLSSLELGDSALYFCASSVEAGLSYEQYFGPGTRLTVT.

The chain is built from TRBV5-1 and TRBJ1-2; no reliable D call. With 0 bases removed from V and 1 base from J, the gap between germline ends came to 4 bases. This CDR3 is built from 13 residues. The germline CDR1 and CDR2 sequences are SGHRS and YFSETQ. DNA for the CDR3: TGCGCCAGCAGCTTGGGACTTAACTATGGCTACACCTTC. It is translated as CASSLGLNYGYTF.

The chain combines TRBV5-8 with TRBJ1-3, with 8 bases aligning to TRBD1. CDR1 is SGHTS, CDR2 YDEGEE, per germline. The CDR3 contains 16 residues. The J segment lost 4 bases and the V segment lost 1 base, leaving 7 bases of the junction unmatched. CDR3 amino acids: CASSLTGGRVGNTIYF. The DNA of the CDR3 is TGTGCCAGCAGCTTGACAGGGGGAAGAGTCGGAAACACCATATATTTT.

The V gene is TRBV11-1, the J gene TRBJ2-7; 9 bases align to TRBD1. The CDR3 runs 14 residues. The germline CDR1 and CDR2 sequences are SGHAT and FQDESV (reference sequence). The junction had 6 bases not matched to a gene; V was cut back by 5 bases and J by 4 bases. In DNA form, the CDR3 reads TGTGCCAGCAGCCACCGGGACAGGGTATACGAGCAGTACTTC. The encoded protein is CASSHRDRVYEQYF.

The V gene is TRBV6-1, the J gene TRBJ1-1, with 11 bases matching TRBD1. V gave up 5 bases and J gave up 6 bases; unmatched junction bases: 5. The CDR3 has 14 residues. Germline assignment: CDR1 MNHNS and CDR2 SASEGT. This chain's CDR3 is CASSYWTGGSEAFF. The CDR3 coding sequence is TGTGCCAGCAGTTATTGGACAGGGGGCTCTGAAGCTTTCTTT.

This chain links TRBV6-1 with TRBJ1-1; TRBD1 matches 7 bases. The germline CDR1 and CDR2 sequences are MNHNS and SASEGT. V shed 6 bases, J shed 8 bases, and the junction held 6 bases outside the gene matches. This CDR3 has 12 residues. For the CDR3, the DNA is TGTGCCAGCAGCTCCGACAGGGTCGAAGCTTTCTTT. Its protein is CASSSDRVEAFF.

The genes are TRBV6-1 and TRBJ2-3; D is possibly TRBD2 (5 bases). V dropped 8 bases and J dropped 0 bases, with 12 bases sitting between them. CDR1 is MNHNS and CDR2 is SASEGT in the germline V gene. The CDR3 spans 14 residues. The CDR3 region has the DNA TGTGCCAGCTCCCGGGATTCTAGCACAGATACGCAGTATTTT. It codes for CASSRDSSTDTQYF.

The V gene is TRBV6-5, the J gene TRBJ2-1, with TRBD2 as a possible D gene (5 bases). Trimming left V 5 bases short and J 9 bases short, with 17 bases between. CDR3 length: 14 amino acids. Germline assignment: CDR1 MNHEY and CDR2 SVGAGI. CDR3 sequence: CASSGGLLETEQFF. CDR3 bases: TGTGCCAGCAGTGGAGGACTCCTAGAGACTGAGCAGTTCTTC.

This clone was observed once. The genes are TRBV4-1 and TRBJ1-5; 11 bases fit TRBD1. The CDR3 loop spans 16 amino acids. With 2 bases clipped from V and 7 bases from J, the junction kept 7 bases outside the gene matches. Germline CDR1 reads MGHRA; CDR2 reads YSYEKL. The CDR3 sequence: CASSQPDRGRGQPQHF. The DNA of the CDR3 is TGCGCCAGCAGCCAACCGGACAGGGGGCGAGGGCAGCCCCAGCATTTT.

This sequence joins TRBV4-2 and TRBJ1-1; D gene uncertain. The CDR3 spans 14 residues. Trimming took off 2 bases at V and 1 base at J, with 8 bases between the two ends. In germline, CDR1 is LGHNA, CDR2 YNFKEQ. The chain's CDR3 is CASSQKHRNTEAFF. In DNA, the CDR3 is TGTGCCAGCAGCCAAAAACACAGGAACACTGAAGCTTTCTTT.

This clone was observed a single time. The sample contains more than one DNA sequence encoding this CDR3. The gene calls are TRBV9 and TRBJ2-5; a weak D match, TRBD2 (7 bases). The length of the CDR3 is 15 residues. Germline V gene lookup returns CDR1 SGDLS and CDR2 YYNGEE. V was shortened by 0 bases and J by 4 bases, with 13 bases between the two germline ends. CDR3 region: CASSVGGGAGETQYF. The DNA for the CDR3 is TGTGCCAGCAGCGTAGGTGGGGGGGCCGGAGAGACCCAGTACTTC.

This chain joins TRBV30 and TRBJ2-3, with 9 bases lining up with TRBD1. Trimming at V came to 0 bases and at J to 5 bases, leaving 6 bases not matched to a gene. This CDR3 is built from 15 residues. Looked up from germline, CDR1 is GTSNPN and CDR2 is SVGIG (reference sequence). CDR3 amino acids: CAWSVPDRGGDTQYF. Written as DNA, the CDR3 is TGTGCCTGGAGTGTACCGGACAGGGGCGGAGATACGCAGTATTTT.

In DNA form, the CDR3 reads TGTGCCAGCAGTTACTCGAACAGGGGGCTCTACGAGCAGTACTTC. Protein sequence: CASSYSNRGLYEQYF. The gene calls are TRBV6-5 and TRBJ2-7, with 9 bases identical to TRBD1. The CDR3 has 15 amino acids. Per germline, CDR1 MNHEY and CDR2 SVGAGI. J lost 3 bases, V lost 0 bases, and 3 bases had no gene match.

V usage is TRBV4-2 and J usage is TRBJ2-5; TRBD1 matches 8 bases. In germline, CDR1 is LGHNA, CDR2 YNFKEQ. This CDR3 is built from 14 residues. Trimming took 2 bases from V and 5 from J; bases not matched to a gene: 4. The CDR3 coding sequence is TGTGCCAGCAGCCAATCAGGGGGCGTCGAGACCCAGTACTTC. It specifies CASSQSGGVETQYF.